Sequencing of this T cell receptor (beta chain) was carried out in a study of blood T cell repertoires in COVID-19. Study as a whole: Acute-phase and convalescent COVID-19 samples originated in the United States, Italy and Spain. The cDNA or gDNA used as material had been derived from T cells, B-cell-depleted T cells, or PBMCs.

Source study methods: Reference gene primers were amplified, and this amplification served to estimate nucleated cell counts. Some clones are missing from TCRdb's copy, which holds only in-frame ones; the method was immunoSEQ multiplex PCR. The V and J calls and clone size were taken over from that table, and D and trimming were inferred from the DNA. The table has 100,000 or so clones, 75% to 95% seen once; the top ten hold 3.5% to 4%. This clone was detected once. V was pared by 6 bases and J by 5 bases, with 6 bases of the junction left unmatched. CDR3 length equals 14 residues. Germline lookup yields CDR1 LGHNT and CDR2 FRNRAP.

Sequenced: peripheral blood. This receptor was obtained from a woman aged 50 to 60 in a cohort sampled during active COVID-19. This chain links TRBV12-5 with TRBJ1-4; 7 bases are a match to TRBD1. The CDR3 spells CASGGQETNEKLFF. DNA for the CDR3: TGTGCTAGTGGCGGACAGGAGACGAATGAAAAACTGTTTTTT.